Shown below are 23 T cell receptor beta chains from a single sample sequenced in a study of blood T cells in healthy people across ages. A second about 7 to 11 cycle PCR used barcoded and J-beta primers. TCRdb fed the 5' RACE reads into MiXCR, producing one record per CDR3 protein. The repertoire includes about 1.8 million distinct CDR3 sequences, 49% of them detected once, and less than 2.5% sits in the top ten. Sequencing was performed on blood. These receptors were taken from a woman aged 40-49 years in good health.

This clonotype was picked up a small number of times. This chain links TRBV27 with TRBJ2-3; D is perhaps TRBD1 (6 bases). V lost 4 bases to trimming and J lost 4 bases, with 12 bases between them. The CDR3 is made up of 14 amino acids. The germline V gene encodes CDR1 MNHEY and CDR2 SMNVEV (reference sequence). In nucleotides, the CDR3 is TGTGCCAGCAGTTCTTCACAGGGTCCAGATACGCAGTATTTT. Translating it yields CASSSSQGPDTQYF.

The chain links TRBV5-1 to TRBJ2-1; 7 bases fit TRBD2. The CDR3 spans 13 residues. Germline V gives CDR1 SGHRS, CDR2 YFSETQ. J was trimmed by 7 bases and V by 4 bases; bases with no gene match: 5. The CDR3 sequence: CASSAEGGNEQFF. In nucleotides, the CDR3 is TGCGCCAGCAGCGCCGAGGGAGGGAATGAGCAGTTCTTC.

The chain employs TRBV27 and TRBJ2-5, with TRBD1 matching over 8 bases. Germline V gives CDR1 MNHEY, CDR2 SMNVEV (reference sequence). The CDR3 has 16 amino acids. The V segment lost 4 bases and the J segment 4 bases; nucleotides outside the gene matches: 11. The CDR3 coding sequence is TGTGCCAGCAGTTGGGGGGTTACAGGGGGGCGAGAGACCCAGTACTTC. Protein product: CASSWGVTGGRETQYF.

The chain employs TRBV7-2 and TRBJ1-5; 9 positions agree with TRBD1. The CDR3 runs to 15 residues. CDR1 is SGHTA and CDR2 is FQGNSA in the germline V gene. J was trimmed by 6 bases and V by 4 bases; bases with no gene match: 7. CDR3 nucleotide sequence: TGTGCCAGCAGCTCGGGACAGGGAGGAGTTCAGCCCCAGCATTTT. It codes for CASSSGQGGVQPQHF.

The genes are TRBV20-1 and TRBJ2-7; D is possibly TRBD1 (6 bases). V was trimmed by 0 bases and J by 3 bases, leaving 18 bases between them. CDR1 and CDR2 (germline): DFQATT, SNEGSKA (reference sequence). This CDR3 comprises 16 residues. CDR3 region: CSARDPLGSTGYEQYF. In DNA, the CDR3 is TGCAGTGCTAGAGACCCACTGGGTTCGACAGGCTACGAGCAGTACTTC.

The chain recombines TRBV18 with TRBJ2-4, with no clear D. CDR1 KGHSH and CDR2 LQKENI come from the germline V gene. The CDR3 totals 16 residues. Trimming pared 2 bases from V and 7 bases from J, leaving 18 bases between. The CDR3 region is CASSPLGGREPNIQYF. The CDR3 DNA reads TGTGCCAGCTCACCATTAGGTGGTCGAGAGCCTAACATTCAGTACTTC.

This clonotype was seen more than once but under ten times. The chain carries TRBV12-3 or TRBV12-4 and TRBJ2-7; tentatively, D is TRBD1 (6 bases). Trimming cost V 7 bases and J 0 bases, with 13 bases left between them. The CDR3 is made up of 14 amino acids. The CDR3 sequence is CASTWGRSSYEQYF. The CDR3 nucleotides are TGTGCCAGCACATGGGGGCGGAGCTCCTACGAGCAGTACTTC.

This clonotype was found a few times. The chain employs TRBV13 and TRBJ1-2; tentative D call: TRBD1 (5 bases). The CDR3 sequence is 15 residues long. Germline V gene sequence: CDR1 PRHDT, CDR2 FYEKMQ (reference sequence). The V and J ends lost 1 base and 3 bases respectively, with 12 bases between them. CDR3 nucleotide sequence: TGTGCCAGCAGCTTAGTCGGGGGAATTGACTATGGCTACACCTTC. This translates into CASSLVGGIDYGYTF.

The J gene is TRBJ2-5, the V gene TRBV29-1; possibly TRBD2 for D (5 bases). V was clipped by 8 bases and J by 5 bases, with 12 bases between them. The germline V gene has CDR1 SQVTM and CDR2 ANQGSEA. This CDR3 is 11 amino acids long. CDR3 nucleotide sequence: TGCAGCTCGCGGACGGGGGAGACCCAGTACTTC. Translation: CSSRTGETQYF.

This rearrangement joins TRBV18 to TRBJ1-1; D is unresolved. Germline V gene lookup returns CDR1 KGHSH and CDR2 LQKENI. This CDR3 comprises 15 residues. Trimming left V 0 bases short and J 6 bases short, with 14 bases between. In DNA, the CDR3 is TGTGCCAGCTCACCACCGAAAAGTCAGTACGCTGAAGCTTTCTTT. Protein sequence: CASSPPKSQYAEAFF.

The chain carries TRBV7-9 and TRBJ2-3; D might be TRBD1 (5 bases). From germline, CDR1 is SEHNR and CDR2 FQNEAQ (reference sequence). The germline V and J ends were trimmed by 1 base and 4 bases, with 21 bases remaining between them. The CDR3 is made up of 18 amino acids. The CDR3 protein is CASSLERLGLSGPDTQYF. CDR3 sequence (DNA): TGTGCCAGCAGCTTAGAGCGCCTGGGGCTTTCGGGCCCAGATACGCAGTATTTT.

The V gene is TRBV28, the J gene TRBJ1-2, with D perhaps matching TRBD1 (5 bases). The V end was cut by 6 bases, the J end by 4 bases, with 15 bases between. The CDR3 totals 14 residues. Germline CDR1 and CDR2: MDHEN and SYDVKM. CDR3 sequence (DNA): TGTGCCAGCAGGGTACCGGGACGGGTCTATGGCTACACCTTC. It specifies CASRVPGRVYGYTF.

The chain is built from TRBV28 and TRBJ2-7; D unclear. V was trimmed by 5 bases and J by 3 bases, leaving 14 bases between them. Germline V gene data show CDR1 as MDHEN and CDR2 as SYDVKM. The CDR3 runs to 14 residues. The CDR3 loop reads CASSTASVSYEQYF. In nucleotides, the CDR3 is TGTGCCAGCAGTACCGCCAGTGTAAGCTACGAGCAGTACTTC.

The rearrangement links TRBV10-3 to TRBJ1-1; no reliable D call. In germline, CDR1 is ENHRY, CDR2 SYGVKD. The CDR3 length is 12 residues. The germline V and J ends were trimmed by 6 bases and 1 base, with 6 bases remaining between them. CDR3 in DNA: TGTGCCATCAGGGAGCCGAACACTGAAGCTTTCTTT. Translation gives CAIREPNTEAFF.

The chain links TRBV27 to TRBJ2-1; D is unclear. The V gene's germline CDR1 is MNHEY and CDR2 SMNVEV (reference sequence). Trimming removed 2 bases from V and 0 bases from J, with 11 bases in between. CDR3 size: 16 residues. The CDR3 region has the DNA TGTGCCAGCAGTTTAAGGCAATCCAGCTCCTACAATGAGCAGTTCTTC. Residues: CASSLRQSSSYNEQFF.

The J gene is TRBJ1-1, the V gene TRBV15; perhaps TRBD1 as D (6 bases). V lost 3 bases, J lost 4 bases, and 15 bases lay in between. The CDR3 consists of 15 residues. Germline V gives CDR1 LNHNV, CDR2 YYDKDF (reference sequence). The CDR3 DNA sequence: TGTGCCACCAGCAGTGGGAGGGGGGCAATCACTGAAGCTTTCTTT. This codes for CATSSGRGAITEAFF.

This clonotype came up once. The chain carries TRBV18 and TRBJ2-3; D is undetermined. The CDR3 is made up of 16 amino acids. Deletions cut 1 base from V and 0 bases from J, with 11 bases between. Germline V gives CDR1 KGHSH, CDR2 LQKENI. The CDR3 coding sequence is TGTGCCAGCTCACCACGAGGCAGTACTAGCACAGATACGCAGTATTTT. This sequence encodes CASSPRGSTSTDTQYF.

The V gene is TRBV19, the J gene TRBJ2-3; 9 bases are a match to TRBD1. CDR3 length: 15 residues. Germline loops: CDR1 LNHDA, CDR2 SQIVND (reference sequence). Losses at the gene ends were 6 bases for V and 11 bases for J; bases not matched to a gene: 15. In DNA form, the CDR3 reads TGTGCCAGTAGCCCACCGGGACAGGGTTACGATGAGCAGTATTTT. Translation: CASSPPGQGYDEQYF.

This chain connects TRBV4-3 to TRBJ2-1; TRBD2 agrees at 13 bases. J lost 14 bases, V lost 4 bases, and 8 bases had no gene match. CDR1 and CDR2 (germline): LGHNA, YSLEER. CDR3 length equals 14 residues. The CDR3 protein is CASSRELAGGPEFF. The CDR3 bases are TGCGCCAGCAGCCGAGAACTAGCGGGAGGGCCGGAGTTCTTC.

This clonotype is a singleton in its sample. The rearrangement uses TRBV4-3 and TRBJ2-3; D assignment may be TRBD1 or TRBD2 (6 bases each). The CDR3 sequence is 15 residues long. The germline V gene has CDR1 LGHNA and CDR2 YSLEER. V lost 8 bases and J 0 bases, leaving 15 bases between the germline ends. CDR3 amino acids: CASAYIGGSTDTQYF. The CDR3 DNA reads TGCGCCAGCGCCTATATCGGGGGCAGCACAGATACGCAGTATTTT.

V usage is TRBV6-2 or TRBV6-3 and J usage is TRBJ1-4; 9 bases match TRBD1. The CDR3 loop spans 13 amino acids. V lost 1 base and J lost 13; bases outside the gene matches: 4. Germline V lookup: CDR1 MNHEY, CDR2 SVGEGT. Here the CDR3 reads CASSYFGTGLLFF. The CDR3 DNA reads TGTGCCAGCAGTTACTTCGGGACAGGGTTACTGTTTTTT.

The chain carries TRBV7-2 and TRBJ1-2; TRBD1 matches at 11 bases. This CDR3 comprises 21 residues. Looked up from germline, CDR1 is SGHTA and CDR2 is FQGNSA. V lost 0 bases and J lost 3; bases outside the gene matches: 18. CDR3 in amino acids: CASSLARQILGQGGLYYGYTF. CDR3 sequence (DNA): TGTGCCAGCAGCTTAGCGCGACAAATTCTGGGACAGGGGGGGTTATACTATGGCTACACCTTC.

The V and J genes are TRBV6-6 and TRBJ2-7; D not resolved. Germline loops: CDR1 MNHNY, CDR2 SVGAGI (reference sequence). This CDR3 contains 15 residues. The V and J ends lost 9 bases and 2 bases respectively, with 20 bases between them. Here the CDR3 DNA reads TGTGCCAGTACACCCCTAGGGTTTGGCACCTACGAGCAGTACTTC. It specifies CASTPLGFGTYEQYF.